One and the same sample provided the 25 T cell receptor beta chains below, sequenced in a study of T cell changes during pregnancy in multiple sclerosis. Clones were read by immunoSEQ multiplex PCR, and TCRdb kept only the in-frame ones, dropping some. This sample has about 24,000 clones, with 70% to 90% found just once. The material was CD4+ T cells from peripheral blood mononuclear cells, obtained in the first trimester of pregnancy. These receptors were obtained from a female donor in good health, enrolled as a control in a pregnancy study.

The chain joins TRBV9 to TRBJ2-5; perhaps TRBD1 as D (5 bases). The CDR3 totals 16 residues. From germline, CDR1 is SGDLS and CDR2 YYNGEE. V was clipped by 0 bases and J by 1 base, with 13 bases between them. The CDR3 spells CASSVEGRAFQETQYF. The CDR3, as DNA: TGTGCCAGCAGCGTAGAAGGCAGGGCTTTCCAAGAGACCCAGTACTTC.

The V gene is TRBV19, the J gene TRBJ2-7; 10 bases line up with TRBD1. Trimming cost V 6 bases and J 2 bases; bases outside gene matches: 7. This CDR3 has 15 amino acids. Germline lookup yields CDR1 LNHDA and CDR2 SQIVND (reference sequence). CDR3 residues: CASSQTGTGAYEQYF. The CDR3 region has the DNA TGTGCCAGTAGCCAGACCGGGACAGGGGCCTACGAGCAGTACTTC.

The gene calls are TRBV29-1 and TRBJ2-7; D is perhaps TRBD1 (6 bases). This CDR3 contains 13 residues. The V and J ends lost 4 bases and 6 bases respectively, with 16 bases between them. Per the germline V gene, CDR1 is SQVTM and CDR2 is ANQGSEA. The CDR3 loop reads CSVAGTLFSEQYF. CDR3 nucleotide sequence: TGCAGCGTTGCCGGGACACTTTTCTCCGAGCAGTACTTC.

The chain uses TRBV6-6 and TRBJ2-7; D may be TRBD2 (6 bases). Trimming pared 6 bases from V and 6 bases from J, leaving 15 bases between. Germline V gives CDR1 MNHNY, CDR2 SVGAGI (reference sequence). This CDR3 comprises 13 residues. CDR3 nucleotide sequence: TGTGCCAGCAGACAGACTAGAAACTCCGAGCAGTACTTC. Translating gives CASRQTRNSEQYF.

V and J are TRBV18 and TRBJ1-1; 9 bases line up with TRBD1. V shed 3 bases and J 4 bases; nucleotides not matched to a gene: 12. Germline V gene data show CDR1 as KGHSH and CDR2 as LQKENI. CDR3 length equals 17 residues. The CDR3 reads CASSPLPKGQGSTEAFF. The CDR3 bases are TGTGCCAGCTCACCGCTGCCGAAAGGACAGGGGAGCACTGAAGCTTTCTTT.

This chain links TRBV6-5 with TRBJ1-1, with a tentative D call TRBD1 (5 bases). Trimming pared 2 bases from V and 7 bases from J, leaving 14 bases between. CDR3 length: 14 amino acids. CDR1 is MNHEY and CDR2 is SVGAGI in the germline V gene. The CDR3 nucleotides read TGTGCCAGCAGTTACGACAGACGCACTATTGAAGCTTTCTTT. It codes for CASSYDRRTIEAFF.

V gene TRBV18 combines with J gene TRBJ1-2, with TRBD1 identical over 8 bases. The CDR3 runs 17 residues. J gave up 4 bases and V 2 bases, and 12 bases lay outside the gene matches. Germline assignment: CDR1 KGHSH and CDR2 LQKENI. The CDR3 reads CASSPFPGGESLYGYTF. In DNA form, the CDR3 reads TGTGCCAGCTCACCATTCCCAGGGGGCGAAAGTCTCTATGGCTACACCTTC.

This sequence joins TRBV18 and TRBJ2-3; 8 bases are shared with TRBD1. Germline V lookup: CDR1 KGHSH, CDR2 LQKENI. V lost 3 bases to trimming and J lost 5 bases; unmatched junction nucleotides: 7. The CDR3 is 15 residues long. The chain's CDR3 is CASSPFTGGGDTQYF. Written as DNA, the CDR3 is TGTGCCAGCTCACCCTTTACAGGGGGAGGAGATACGCAGTATTTT.

This sequence joins TRBV19 and TRBJ1-3, with D perhaps TRBD1 (5 bases). Germline CDR1 and CDR2: LNHDA and SQIVND (reference sequence). The V end was cut by 2 bases, the J end by 0 bases, with 5 bases between. The CDR3 is made up of 14 amino acids. The CDR3 here is CASSIRGSGNTIYF. The CDR3 DNA follows: TGTGCCAGTAGTATAAGGGGCTCTGGAAACACCATATATTTT.

This clone was counted a few times. This chain links TRBV5-1 with TRBJ2-7; TRBD1 aligns across 8 bases. Germline V gives CDR1 SGHRS, CDR2 YFSETQ. After removal of 7 bases from V and 1 base from J, the junction contained 7 bases not matched to a gene. The CDR3 runs 14 residues. In DNA, the CDR3 is TGCGCCAGCCATCCCGGGACAGGATCCTACGAGCAGTACTTC. Translated, it gives CASHPGTGSYEQYF.

The chain is built from TRBV4-2 and TRBJ1-5, with 9 bases lining up with TRBD1. The length of the CDR3 is 17 residues. V dropped 1 base and J dropped 5; count of bases not matched to a gene: 9. Per germline, CDR1 LGHNA and CDR2 YNFKEQ. The CDR3 sequence: CASSQVSHDRGDQPQHF. The DNA of the CDR3 is TGTGCCAGCAGCCAAGTTTCCCACGACAGGGGGGATCAGCCCCAGCATTTT.

The V gene is TRBV10-3, the J gene TRBJ2-1; TRBD2 matches 11 bases. The ends lost 8 bases at V and 7 bases at J; junction bases unmatched: 4. The CDR3 covers 13 residues. From germline, CDR1 is ENHRY and CDR2 SYGVKD. CDR3: CAIGLAGGNEQFF. CDR3 DNA sequence: TGTGCCATCGGCCTAGCGGGAGGTAATGAGCAGTTCTTC.

The count of this clone is one. The chain carries TRBV28 and TRBJ2-1; 10 bases agree with TRBD2. With 5 bases clipped from V and 3 bases from J, the junction kept 7 bases outside the gene matches. Germline values: CDR1 MDHEN, CDR2 SYDVKM. The CDR3 contains 16 residues. The CDR3 DNA is TGTGCCAGCAGTCCAGCATCTAGCGGGAGCTACAATGAGCAGTTCTTC. It translates to CASSPASSGSYNEQFF.

The chain couples TRBV6-5 to TRBJ2-7, with 11 nucleotides matching TRBD2. From germline, CDR1 is MNHEY and CDR2 SVGAGI. The CDR3 has 15 residues. V gave up 2 bases and J gave up 7 bases; unmatched junction bases: 7. In DNA form, the CDR3 reads TGTGCCAGCAGTTACATACTAGCGGGAGATGGGGAGCAGTACTTC. Its translation is CASSYILAGDGEQYF.

This CDR3 reads CASSLKQGAGEKLFF. The CDR3 region has the DNA TGCGCCAGCAGCCTCAAACAGGGGGCCGGAGAAAAACTGTTTTTT. The V gene is TRBV5-1, the J gene TRBJ1-4; the match to TRBD1 covers 9 bases. There are 15 residues in the CDR3. CDR1 SGHRS and CDR2 YFSETQ come from the germline V gene. V lost 4 bases and J lost 8; bases outside the gene matches: 9. The full variable domain, in which reference TRBV5-1 and TRBJ1-4 provide the parts outside the CDR3, is KAGVTQTPRYLIKTRGQQVTLSCSPISGHRSVSWYQQTPGQGLQFLFEYFSETQRNKGNFPGRFSGRQFSNSRSEMNVSTLELGDSALYLCASSLKQGAGEKLFFGSGTQLSVL.

This clone was seen a few times. The chain recombines TRBV9 with TRBJ1-6; 8 bases line up with TRBD1. Per the germline V gene, CDR1 is SGDLS and CDR2 is YYNGEE. This CDR3 region has 15 residues. V was clipped by 3 bases and J by 7 bases; unmatched bases: 6. Here the CDR3 DNA reads TGTGCCAGCAGCGCCGGACAGGGCAAAAATTCACCCCTCCACTTT. Translated, it gives CASSAGQGKNSPLHF.

The chain has TRBV5-1 and TRBJ2-7; TRBD2 agrees at 10 bases. V lost 2 bases and J lost 3; bases outside the gene matches: 5. The germline V gene encodes CDR1 SGHRS and CDR2 YFSETQ. The CDR3 consists of 15 residues. This chain's CDR3 is CASSLSGRDYYEQYF. The CDR3 region has the DNA TGCGCCAGCAGCTTAAGCGGGAGGGATTACTACGAGCAGTACTTC.

This chain uses TRBV5-6 with TRBJ1-5; 8 bases match TRBD1. The germline V gene has CDR1 SGHDT and CDR2 YYEEEE. This CDR3 region has 16 residues. V lost 5 bases and J lost 0; bases outside the gene matches: 7. The CDR3 bases are TGTGCCAGCAGTCTGAACAGGGGGAGTAGCAATCAGCCCCAGCATTTT. Encoded protein: CASSLNRGSSNQPQHF. The full variable domain, with the rest looked up from reference TRBV5-6 and TRBJ1-5, is DAGVTQSPTHLIKTRGQQVTLRCSPKSGHDTVSWYQQALGQGPQFIFQYYEEEERQRGNFPDRFSGHQFPNYSSELNVNALLLGDSALYLCASSLNRGSSNQPQHFGDGTRLSIL.

This chain links TRBV7-2 with TRBJ1-1; D remains unclear. In germline, CDR1 is SGHTA, CDR2 FQGNSA. The V end was cut by 11 bases, the J end by 6 bases, with 19 bases between. This CDR3 has 13 residues. For the CDR3, the DNA is TGTGCCTGTAAAAACGCGGGGTACCCTGAAGCTTTCTTT. Translating it yields CACKNAGYPEAFF.

V usage is TRBV9 and J usage is TRBJ2-7, with 9 positions matching TRBD2. In germline, CDR1 is SGDLS, CDR2 YYNGEE. V lost 4 bases and J lost 2; bases outside the gene matches: 10. CDR3 length: 16 amino acids. DNA for the CDR3: TGTGCCAGCAGCCCGTCAGGAGCGGGGGGTACCTACGAGCAGTACTTC. Translation: CASSPSGAGGTYEQYF.

The chain uses TRBV7-2 and TRBJ2-7, with TRBD1 matching over 7 bases. The germline gives CDR1 SGHTA, CDR2 FQGNSA. The CDR3 has 15 residues. V was clipped by 5 bases and J by 3 bases; unmatched bases: 10. CDR3 DNA: TGTGCCAGCAGCCCAAGGGGGACAGCATACTACGAGCAGTACTTC. Its translation: CASSPRGTAYYEQYF.

Here the CDR3 DNA reads TGTGCCAGCAGCCCAAGTAGCGGGGGAGCGAACACCGGGGAGCTGTTTTTT. As protein: CASSPSSGGANTGELFF. V usage is TRBV7-3 and J usage is TRBJ2-2; 9 bases map to TRBD2. The CDR3 is made up of 17 amino acids. Trimming cost V 5 bases and J 0 bases; bases outside gene matches: 7. Germline loops: CDR1 SGHTA, CDR2 FQGTGA.

The V and J genes are TRBV5-1 and TRBJ2-7, with TRBD1 matching over 9 bases. Germline V gives CDR1 SGHRS, CDR2 YFSETQ. V shed 5 bases and J 7 bases; nucleotides not matched to a gene: 10. This CDR3 has 14 residues. CDR3 DNA sequence: TGCGCCAGCAGTCCGGGACAGGGTCCGTGGGAGCAGTACTTC. It encodes CASSPGQGPWEQYF.

The chain recombines TRBV7-9 with TRBJ1-2; 8 bases match TRBD1. The CDR3 loop spans 13 amino acids. Germline CDR1 is SEHNR and CDR2 is FQNEAQ (reference sequence). Germline trimming cut 5 bases from V and 3 bases from J; bases unmatched to any gene: 2. CDR3 bases: TGTGCCAGCAGCCCAGGGGGCTACTATGGCTACACCTTC. Translation: CASSPGGYYGYTF.

The CDR3 sequence: CASSSTEYGYTF. The DNA of the CDR3 is TGTGCCAGCAGCTCGACTGAGTATGGCTACACCTTC. The rearrangement joins TRBV28 to TRBJ1-2, with D unresolved. Germline CDR1 MDHEN, CDR2 SYDVKM. This CDR3 is built from 12 residues. The V gene lost 6 bases and the J gene lost 5 bases, with 10 bases spanning the gap.